A selection of T cell receptor beta chains follows, all from one sample in a study of liver allograft versus peripheral blood T cells. TCRdb reanalysed the reads using MiXCR and keeps one entry per CDR3 protein. In the table there are over a thousand distinct CDR3 sequences, approximately 15% of which are singletons. The receptor set was obtained from a human patient who had a liver transplant. Some T cells may be graft donor cells. Each CDR3 is given with its conserved first and last residue. Each record gives: CDR3 length, J gene, V gene, D gene, clone size, CDR3 DNA, CDR3 protein. D genes are given only for firm matches. For some rows the clone size is stated as once, few or many, or as a class when expanded; others skip it.

length: 16; J: TRBJ2-3; V: TRBV5-6; D: TRBD1; size: medium-sized; DNA: TGTGCCAGCAGCTTTTTAGGACAGGGGGCTTCAGATACGCAGTATTTT; CDR3: CASSFLGQGASDTQYF
length: 15; J: TRBJ1-1; V: TRBV28; D: -; size: few; DNA: TGTGCCAGCAGTTTACATCTCGGGCTGAATTTAGGAGCTTTCTTT; CDR3: CASSLHLGLNLGAFF
length: 17; J: TRBJ1-5; V: TRBV7-2; D: TRBD1; size: -; DNA: TGTGCCAGCTCCAGACCCGGGACAGGCTATAGCAATCAGCCCCAGCATTTT; CDR3: CASSRPGTGYSNQPQHF
length: 15; J: TRBJ2-7; V: TRBV10-3; D: -; size: large; DNA: TGTGCCATCAGTGAGTCACTAGGGACGGCCTACGAGCAGTACTTC; CDR3: CAISESLGTAYEQYF
length: 13; J: TRBJ1-2; V: TRBV7-2; D: TRBD1; size: large; DNA: TGTGCCAGCAGCTTCGAGGGGGCAAGTGGCTACACCTTC; CDR3: CASSFEGASGYTF
length: 15; J: TRBJ1-5; V: TRBV27; D: -; size: large; DNA: TGTGCCAGCAGCTTGACCTCCTGGAGCAATCAGCCCCAGCATTTT; CDR3: CASSLTSWSNQPQHF
length: 14; J: TRBJ2-3; V: TRBV6-6; D: -; size: medium-sized; DNA: TGTGCCAGCAGACCCGACGGTAGCACAGATACGCAGTATTTT; CDR3: CASRPDGSTDTQYF
length: 11; J: TRBJ1-1; V: TRBV28; D: -; size: few; DNA: TGTGCCAGCAGCCTGAACGCTGAAGCTTTCTTT; CDR3: CASSLNAEAFF
length: 16; J: TRBJ2-1; V: TRBV3-2; D: -; size: -; DNA: TGTGCCAGCAGCCAACTTAAAACCGGGACCCAAGGGGGGCAGTTCTTC; CDR3: CASSQLKTGTQGGQFF
length: 13; J: TRBJ1-2; V: TRBV20-1; D: -; size: -; DNA: TGCAGTGCGGACCTGAGGACAAGCTATAGATACACCTTC; CDR3: CSADLRTSYRYTF
length: 16; J: TRBJ1-5; V: TRBV10-3; D: TRBD1; size: once; DNA: TGTGCCAGCAGTGTATCGCAGGGGGCCAACAATCAGCCCCAGCATTTT; CDR3: CASSVSQGANNQPQHF
length: 17; J: TRBJ1-5; V: TRBV19; D: TRBD1; size: medium-sized; DNA: TGTGCCAGTAGTGATTGGGGCAGGGGGGGCTCCCAGCAGCCCCAGCATTTT; CDR3: CASSDWGRGGSQQPQHF
length: 17; J: TRBJ1-4; V: TRBV4-2; D: -; size: -; DNA: TGTGCCAGCAGCCAAGATAGCCGGGACTCACCGGGGGAAAAACTGTTTTTT; CDR3: CASSQDSRDSPGEKLFF
length: 14; J: TRBJ1-2; V: TRBV3-1; D: -; size: medium-sized; DNA: TGTGCCAGCAGCCAAGCAGGGAGGTCCTATGGCTACACCTTC; CDR3: CASSQAGRSYGYTF
length: 11; J: TRBJ2-3; V: TRBV27; D: -; size: medium-sized; DNA: TGTGCCAGCACACGTGGAGATACGCAGTATTTT; CDR3: CASTRGDTQYF
length: 12; J: TRBJ1-2; V: TRBV29-1; D: -; size: large; DNA: TGCAGCTCTGAGCCACTTCTCTATGGCTACACCTTC; CDR3: CSSEPLLYGYTF
length: 16; J: TRBJ1-6; V: TRBV20-1; D: -; size: medium-sized; DNA: TGCAGTGCTTCTCTACCAGTAAGGGTCCTTAATTCACCCCTCCACTTT; CDR3: CSASLPVRVLNSPLHF
length: 15; J: TRBJ1-1; V: TRBV6-6; D: TRBD1; size: -; DNA: TGTGCCAGCAGTTACCCTCCTGCGGACAGGGTTGAAGCTTTCTTT; CDR3: CASSYPPADRVEAFF
length: 17; J: TRBJ2-7; V: TRBV19; D: TRBD1; size: medium-sized; DNA: TGTGCCAGTAGTACAAGTCCCGGGACAGGGATCGGCAACGAGCAGTACTTC; CDR3: CASSTSPGTGIGNEQYF
length: 14; J: TRBJ2-7; V: TRBV2; D: TRBD1; size: -; DNA: TGTGCCAGCAACGTGCAGGGGGTAATCTACGAGCAGTACTTC; CDR3: CASNVQGVIYEQYF
length: 13; J: TRBJ1-1; V: TRBV12-3/TRBV12-4; D: -; size: -; DNA: TGTGCCAGCGTGGGGGGGGCAAGGACTGAAGCTTTCTTT; CDR3: CASVGGARTEAFF
length: 13; J: TRBJ2-1; V: TRBV5-6; D: -; size: medium-sized; DNA: TGTGCCAGCAGTTACGACAGGTACAATGAGCAGTTCTTC; CDR3: CASSYDRYNEQFF
length: 14; J: TRBJ1-1; V: TRBV11-2; D: -; size: few; DNA: TGTGCCAGCAGTCTAGTCGGGAGGTTCACTGAAGCTTTCTTT; CDR3: CASSLVGRFTEAFF
length: 14; J: TRBJ2-7; V: TRBV5-1; D: TRBD1; size: -; DNA: TGCGCCAGCAGCCGACAGGGGAGACTCGACGAGCAGTACTTC; CDR3: CASSRQGRLDEQYF
length: 14; J: TRBJ1-2; V: TRBV19; D: -; size: medium-sized; DNA: TGTGCCAGTAGTTCCCGGACAGCCCGCTATGGCTACACCTTC; CDR3: CASSSRTARYGYTF
length: 11; J: TRBJ1-4; V: TRBV29-1; D: -; size: large; DNA: TGCAGCGTTTGGACTAATGAAAAACTGTTTTTT; CDR3: CSVWTNEKLFF
length: 14; J: TRBJ2-1; V: TRBV20-1; D: TRBD2; size: medium-sized; DNA: TGCAGTGCTAGAGCTAGCGGGAAAAACAATGAGCAGTTCTTC; CDR3: CSARASGKNNEQFF
length: 13; J: TRBJ1-6; V: TRBV2; D: -; size: few; DNA: TGTGCCACGAGACCCCAGGGTGGGTCACCCCTCCACTTT; CDR3: CATRPQGGSPLHF
length: 16; J: TRBJ2-3; V: TRBV12-3/TRBV12-4; D: -; size: few; DNA: TGTGCCAGCAGTTTGGCCGTCGCAATACGCACAGATACGCAGTATTTT; CDR3: CASSLAVAIRTDTQYF
length: 15; J: TRBJ1-1; V: TRBV19; D: -; size: few; DNA: TGTGCCATCTCGGGGGGTGCCGGCCTGAACACTGAAGCTTTCTTT; CDR3: CAISGGAGLNTEAFF
length: 16; J: TRBJ1-1; V: TRBV5-4; D: -; size: few; DNA: TGTGCCAGCAGCTCCAGACCTAGGGGGACGGACACTGAAGCTTTCTTT; CDR3: CASSSRPRGTDTEAFF
length: 14; J: TRBJ1-1; V: TRBV10-3; D: -; size: medium-sized; DNA: TGTGCCATCAGTGAGTCTACGGGGGCTCCTGAAGCTTTCTTT; CDR3: CAISESTGAPEAFF
length: 15; J: TRBJ2-7; V: TRBV20-1; D: -; size: few; DNA: TGCAGTGCTAGAGATTATGACAGTACACTCTACGAGCAGTACTTC; CDR3: CSARDYDSTLYEQYF
length: 16; J: TRBJ1-4; V: TRBV28; D: TRBD1; size: -; DNA: TGTGCCAGCAGTCCCGGGACAGGGGGCGCGAATGAAAAACTGTTTTTT; CDR3: CASSPGTGGANEKLFF
length: 13; J: TRBJ1-5; V: TRBV7-2; D: -; size: large; DNA: TGTGCCAGCAGCTGGGGGAGCAATCAGCCCCAGCATTTT; CDR3: CASSWGSNQPQHF
length: 17; J: TRBJ2-1; V: TRBV20-1; D: -; size: medium-sized; DNA: TGCAGTGCTAGAGAGGTCGTGGAAGCTGGTGCCTCCGATGAGCAGTTCTTC; CDR3: CSAREVVEAGASDEQFF
length: 15; J: TRBJ1-1; V: TRBV28; D: -; size: medium-sized; DNA: TGTGCCAGCAGCCTGGGTGGCATGCGTAACACTGAAGCTTTCTTT; CDR3: CASSLGGMRNTEAFF
length: 14; J: TRBJ1-6; V: TRBV14; D: -; size: medium-sized; DNA: TGTGCCAGCAGCCTTGTCCAGGGGAATTCACCCCTCCACTTT; CDR3: CASSLVQGNSPLHF
length: 14; J: TRBJ1-1; V: TRBV5-4; D: TRBD1; size: few; DNA: TGTGCCAGCAGCTTGATCGGACAGGGACGTGAAGCTTTCTTT; CDR3: CASSLIGQGREAFF
length: 14; J: TRBJ1-1; V: TRBV7-9; D: -; size: -; DNA: TGTGCCAGCAGCTTAAAGGGAGGCAAGGATGAAGCTTTCTTT; CDR3: CASSLKGGKDEAFF
length: 17; J: TRBJ1-5; V: TRBV19; D: TRBD1; size: medium-sized; DNA: TGTGCCAGCACCAACCCCGCCGACAGGGGGCGCGGTCAGCCCCAGCATTTT; CDR3: CASTNPADRGRGQPQHF
length: 13; J: TRBJ1-2; V: TRBV24-1; D: -; size: large; DNA: TGTGCCACCAGTGAATCCCAGAATTATGGCTACACCTTC; CDR3: CATSESQNYGYTF
length: 15; J: TRBJ1-1; V: TRBV7-9; D: -; size: -; DNA: TGTGCCAGCAGCCGAACCAAATCCCGGGACACTGAAGCTTTCTTT; CDR3: CASSRTKSRDTEAFF
length: 12; J: TRBJ1-2; V: TRBV3-1; D: TRBD1; size: medium-sized; DNA: TGTGCCAGCAGCAAGACAGGGGGAGGCTACACCTTC; CDR3: CASSKTGGGYTF
length: 15; J: TRBJ2-7; V: TRBV12-3/TRBV12-4; D: TRBD2; size: medium-sized; DNA: TGTGCCAGCAGTGAAACGACAGCGGGATTTCCCGAGCAGTACTTC; CDR3: CASSETTAGFPEQYF
length: 15; J: TRBJ1-1; V: TRBV30; D: -; size: few; DNA: TGTGCCTGGAGTCCACACCGGGGACAGAACACTGAAGCTTTCTTT; CDR3: CAWSPHRGQNTEAFF
length: 13; J: TRBJ1-5; V: TRBV28; D: -; size: medium-sized; DNA: TGTGCCAGCAGTTTGGACAGCAATCAGCCCCAGCATTTT; CDR3: CASSLDSNQPQHF
length: 16; J: TRBJ2-7; V: TRBV11-2; D: TRBD1; size: medium-sized; DNA: TGTGCCAGCAGCCGCGGACAGGGGAATTTCGTTTACGAGCAGTACTTC; CDR3: CASSRGQGNFVYEQYF